The 30 T cell receptor beta chains presented below share a single source sample, sequenced in a study of CD8 T cells in ankylosing spondylitis. A single record per CDR3 protein comes from TCRdb applying MiXCR to the 5' RACE reads. In the table there are roughly 150,000 distinct CDR3 sequences, more than 5.5% of which are singletons. Material: blood, either unsorted or a sorted T cell fraction (not recorded which). The receptors derive from a female donor with ankylosing spondylitis or in good health (not recorded which).

At least ten counts were recorded for this clonotype. Written as DNA, the CDR3 is TGTGCCAGCAGCCAAGAGGGGCATAGCGGGGGGGCGACAGATACGCAGTATTTT. It encodes CASSQEGHSGGATDTQYF. The chain is built from TRBV4-2 and TRBJ2-3; 11 nucleotides match TRBD2. Germline lookup yields CDR1 LGHNA and CDR2 YNFKEQ. The V segment lost 0 bases and the J segment 3 bases; nucleotides outside the gene matches: 8. The CDR3 loop spans 18 amino acids.

This clonotype was detected a few times. The CDR3 sequence: CASSPPGAVPEQFF. In DNA, the CDR3 is TGTGCCAGCAGCCCCCCGGGAGCGGTCCCTGAGCAGTTCTTC. V is TRBV7-3 and J is TRBJ2-1; TRBD2 might be the D (6 bases). CDR3 length: 14 residues. The germline V and J ends were trimmed by 5 bases and 9 bases, with 17 bases remaining between them. The germline CDR1 and CDR2 sequences are SGHTA and FQGTGA.

This clonotype has just a few counts. This rearrangement joins TRBV6-1 to TRBJ2-3, with TRBD1 matching 7 bases. Germline values: CDR1 MNHNS, CDR2 SASEGT. The trim removed 6 bases at V and 5 bases at J, leaving 8 bases unmatched. The CDR3 covers 14 residues. DNA for the CDR3: TGTGCCAGCAGAGCAGGGGGAACAGGAGATACGCAGTATTTT. Amino acids: CASRAGGTGDTQYF.

The rearrangement uses TRBV12-3 or TRBV12-4 and TRBJ1-4, with a possible D match to TRBD1 (6 bases). CDR3 length: 14 amino acids. With 3 bases removed from V and 8 bases from J, the gap between germline ends came to 13 bases. CDR3 region: CASSFSQGNEKLFF. The CDR3 DNA follows: TGTGCCAGCAGTTTTTCACAGGGAAACGAAAAACTGTTTTTT.

This clonotype showed up many times. The chain recombines TRBV7-6 with TRBJ1-4, with D uncertain. The CDR3 consists of 13 residues. CDR1 SGHVS and CDR2 FNYEAQ come from the germline V gene. V was cut by 1 base and J by 10 bases, with 10 bases left in between. CDR3 DNA sequence: TGTGCCAGCAGCTTAGGGTCCAGCGGAAAACTGTTTTTT. Amino acids: CASSLGSSGKLFF.

This clonotype was seen a handful of times. The chain employs TRBV5-6 and TRBJ2-5, with D maybe TRBD2 (6 bases). The germline V gene encodes CDR1 SGHDT and CDR2 YYEEEE. Trimming removed 3 bases at V and 5 bases at J, with 14 bases between. The CDR3 loop spans 14 amino acids. The CDR3 spells CASSWRDLWETQYF. The CDR3 bases are TGTGCCAGCAGCTGGAGGGATCTTTGGGAGACCCAGTACTTC.

This clonotype was detected ten times or more. The J gene is TRBJ2-1, the V gene TRBV10-3; 7 nucleotides match TRBD2. The CDR3 runs to 14 residues. The J segment lost 5 bases and the V segment lost 5 bases, leaving 6 bases of the junction unmatched. Germline CDR1 ENHRY, CDR2 SYGVKD. CDR3 coding DNA: TGTGCCATCAGTTCCGGGGGGAACCACAATGAGCAGTTCTTC. This gives the protein CAISSGGNHNEQFF.

Turning to this clonotype: Since a much larger clone is just one base distant, this may be a read error. The genes are TRBV7-2 and TRBJ1-2, with unresolved D. V lost 3 bases and J lost 10, with 15 bases in between. The CDR3 is 13 amino acids. Germline V gene data show CDR1 as SGHTA and CDR2 as FQGNSA. CDR3: CASSLGFVDAYTF. The CDR3 nucleotides read TGTGCCAGCAGCTTGGGGTTCGTGGATGCCTACACCTTC.

The V gene is TRBV9, the J gene TRBJ1-2; 12 nucleotides match TRBD1. The CDR3 is 18 residues long. V was clipped by 0 bases and J by 4 bases; unmatched bases: 10. The germline V gene has CDR1 SGDLS and CDR2 YYNGEE. DNA of the CDR3: TGTGCCAGCAGCGTAGGTTGGGGACAGGGGGCGGCAAGCTATGGCTACACCTTC. Amino acid sequence: CASSVGWGQGAASYGYTF. The whole variable domain, filled in from reference TRBV9 and TRBJ1-2, reads DSGVTQTPKHLITATGQRVTLRCSPRSGDLSVYWYQQSLDQGLQFLIQYYNGEERAKGNILERFSAQQFPDLHSELNLSSLELGDSALYFCASSVGWGQGAASYGYTFGSGTRLTVV.

This clonotype was recorded at least ten times. The gene calls are TRBV12-3 or TRBV12-4 and TRBJ1-5; weak D call: TRBD1 (5 bases). Trimming took 6 bases from V and 0 from J, leaving 18 bases between them. The CDR3 spans 17 residues. Here the CDR3 DNA reads TGTGCCAGCAGCCCCGGGACCTTTGGGAGTAGCAATCAGCCCCAGCATTTT. Translation: CASSPGTFGSSNQPQHF.

This clonotype was recorded many times. This chain uses TRBV4-1 with TRBJ2-5; tentative D call: TRBD2 (5 bases). CDR1 and CDR2 from the germline V gene are MGHRA and YSYEKL. The CDR3 has 15 residues. Trimming left V 0 bases short and J 0 bases short, with 8 bases between. CDR3 in amino acids: CASSQDPEDQETQYF. The CDR3 DNA is TGCGCCAGCAGCCAAGATCCGGAGGACCAAGAGACCCAGTACTTC.

This clonotype was counted ten times or more. This sequence joins TRBV7-8 and TRBJ2-7, with D unclear. V lost 1 base, J lost 4 bases, and 14 bases lay in between. This CDR3 spans 15 amino acids. Germline values: CDR1 SGHVS, CDR2 FQNEAQ. CDR3 coding DNA: TGTGCCAGCAGCTTAGAGCCCACACCCCCTTACGAGCAGTACTTC. Its protein product is CASSLEPTPPYEQYF.

This clonotype was seen repeatedly, ten times or more. V and J are TRBV9 and TRBJ1-4; D unclear. The V end was cut by 6 bases, the J end by 0 bases, with 12 bases between. CDR1 and CDR2 (germline): SGDLS, YYNGEE. The CDR3 has 15 amino acids. The CDR3, as DNA: TGTGCCAGCAAGTCCTACCCGTCAACTAATGAAAAACTGTTTTTT. Residues: CASKSYPSTNEKLFF.

This clonotype showed up many times. This chain links TRBV27 with TRBJ1-1; D remains ambiguous. The V gene's germline CDR1 is MNHEY and CDR2 SMNVEV (reference sequence). The V and J ends lost 2 bases and 4 bases respectively, with 8 bases between them. The CDR3 consists of 13 residues. CDR3: CASSLASGTEAFF. CDR3 DNA sequence: TGTGCCAGCAGTTTAGCCTCGGGCACTGAAGCTTTCTTT.

This clonotype was seen ten or more times. This chain joins TRBV6-2 or TRBV6-3 and TRBJ1-5; TRBD1 aligns across 10 bases. This CDR3 has 15 residues. The junction had 7 bases not matched to a gene; V was cut back by 5 bases and J by 6 bases. Per the germline V gene, CDR1 is MNHEY and CDR2 is SVGEGT. The CDR3 here is CASSPTGGWSQPQHF. The CDR3 nucleotides read TGTGCCAGCAGTCCGACAGGGGGCTGGAGTCAGCCCCAGCATTTT.

This clonotype was detected many times. V and J are TRBV20-1 and TRBJ1-5; 9 bases are a match to TRBD1. The CDR3 is 14 residues long. The trim removed 5 bases at V and 1 base at J, leaving 3 bases unmatched. The germline CDR1 and CDR2 sequences are DFQATT and SNEGSKA (reference sequence). CDR3 region: CSAGGQGSNQPQHF. Written as DNA, the CDR3 is TGCAGTGCTGGGGGACAGGGCAGCAATCAGCCCCAGCATTTT.

This clonotype was counted once. The chain is built from TRBV12-3 or TRBV12-4 and TRBJ2-3, with 10 nucleotides matching TRBD2. The CDR3 contains 18 residues. The CDR3 sequence: CTCSLSLNSGGSTDTQYF. The CDR3 DNA reads as TGTACCTGCAGTTTATCGTTGAATAGCGGGGGGAGCACAGATACGCAGTATTTT.

This clonotype showed up many times. The chain combines TRBV6-5 with TRBJ1-2; the match to TRBD1 covers 9 bases. The CDR3 spans 14 residues. Germline CDR1 MNHEY, CDR2 SVGAGI. The V and J ends lost 2 bases and 6 bases, in that order; junction bases with no gene match: 4. The DNA of the CDR3 is TGTGCCAGCAGTTACGGGACAGGGAAGGATGGCTACACCTTC. Translating it yields CASSYGTGKDGYTF.

The sample holds many counts of this clonotype. The J gene is TRBJ2-4, the V gene TRBV5-6; D is undetermined. CDR3 length equals 15 residues. Looked up from germline, CDR1 is SGHDT and CDR2 is YYEEEE. Trimming stripped 5 bases from V and 0 bases from J, with 12 bases between. CDR3 DNA sequence: TGTGCCAGCAGTCGTCGGCTTCTAGCCAAAAACATTCAGTACTTC. Residues: CASSRRLLAKNIQYF.

This clonotype was counted many times. The chain joins TRBV14 to TRBJ1-1; perhaps TRBD1 as D (6 bases). V lost 2 bases and J lost 4, with 11 bases in between. CDR3 length: 14 residues. Germline lookup yields CDR1 SGHDN and CDR2 FVKESK. The CDR3 reads CASSQNRAPTEAFF. Here the CDR3 DNA reads TGTGCCAGCAGCCAAAACAGGGCGCCCACTGAAGCTTTCTTT.

With respect to this clonotype: This could be a read error, since a much larger clone is one nucleotide away. This chain uses TRBV7-2 with TRBJ2-3; D ambiguous. The CDR3 spans 13 residues. The germline gives CDR1 SGHTA, CDR2 FQGNSA. The CDR3: CAGRNSGTDTQYF. The CDR3 DNA follows: TGTGCCGGCAGAAACAGTGGCACAGATACGCAGTATTTT.

This clonotype was seen at least ten times. The chain recombines TRBV10-3 with TRBJ1-1, with 11 bases that match TRBD1. Germline-derived CDR1 and CDR2 are ENHRY and SYGVKD. The CDR3 consists of 19 residues. Trimming took 10 bases from V and 2 from J; bases not matched to a gene: 21. The CDR3 sequence is CATMHRDRGLKDSNTEAFF. CDR3 nucleotide sequence: TGTGCCACCATGCACCGGGACAGGGGGTTGAAAGACTCTAACACTGAAGCTTTCTTT.

This clonotype was observed once. One junction end disagrees with the germline gene, perhaps due to a read error. The chain combines TRBV18 with TRBJ2-1; the match to TRBD2 covers 13 bases. This CDR3 comprises 16 residues. Germline CDR1 KGHSH, CDR2 LQKENI. The CDR3 protein is CTSSRTSGGYYNEQFF. The CDR3 DNA is TGTACCAGCTCACGGACTAGCGGGGGATATTACAATGAGCAGTTCTTC.

This clonotype has only a few counts. The chain employs TRBV4-2 and TRBJ2-4; D may be TRBD2 (5 bases). The V gene's germline CDR1 is LGHNA and CDR2 YNFKEQ. Trimming pared 4 bases from V and 15 bases from J, leaving 19 bases between. The CDR3 consists of 13 residues. As DNA, the CDR3 is TGTGCCAGCAGCCCGAAGCTTTCCGGGGTTGGGTACTTC. It codes for CASSPKLSGVGYF.

The rearrangement links TRBV11-2 to TRBJ2-1; D may be TRBD2 (6 bases). V was clipped by 4 bases and J by 7 bases, with 14 bases between them. The CDR3 extends over 14 amino acids. Germline V gene data show CDR1 as SGHAT and CDR2 as FQNNGV. This CDR3 is CASSWQGGFNEQFF. CDR3 bases: TGTGCCAGCAGCTGGCAGGGAGGCTTTAATGAGCAGTTCTTC.

This clonotype was detected many times. Mismatch with germline at one junction end may stem from a read error. This chain uses TRBV29-1 with TRBJ2-3, with a weak D call TRBD1 (6 bases). The CDR3 loop spans 14 amino acids. Germline CDR1 and CDR2: SQVTM and ANQGSEA. Written as DNA, the CDR3 is TGCAGCGCCGTAATAGGGGGTTCCACAGGTACGCAGTATTTT. It codes for CSAVIGGSTGTQYF.

The chain carries TRBV6-1 and TRBJ2-3; D tentatively reads TRBD1 or TRBD2 (5 bases each). The V gene's germline CDR1 is MNHNS and CDR2 SASEGT. The length of the CDR3 is 14 residues. V lost 1 base to trimming and J lost 6 bases, with 11 bases between them. CDR3 sequence: CASSEDVGADTQYF. The DNA of the CDR3 is TGTGCCAGCAGTGAAGATGTCGGGGCGGATACGCAGTATTTT.

This clonotype was found many times. The rearrangement uses TRBV5-4 and TRBJ1-5, with D unclear. Trimming pared 0 bases from V and 6 bases from J, leaving 7 bases between. Germline values: CDR1 SGHNT, CDR2 YYREEE (reference sequence). The CDR3 is 13 residues long. CDR3 nucleotide sequence: TGTGCCAGCAGCTTGGCCGGTTCTCAGCCCCAGCATTTT. It specifies CASSLAGSQPQHF.

This clonotype was recorded many times. This chain links TRBV28 with TRBJ2-1, with D perhaps matching TRBD1 (5 bases). The CDR3 is 16 residues long. Trimming removed 6 bases from V and 3 bases from J, with 18 bases in between. Germline loops: CDR1 MDHEN, CDR2 SYDVKM. Written as DNA, the CDR3 is TGTGCCAGCAGGCAAAACAGGAACCCATACTACAATGAGCAGTTCTTC. Protein sequence: CASRQNRNPYYNEQFF.

Ten or more counts support this clonotype. V gene TRBV12-3 or TRBV12-4 combines with J gene TRBJ1-1; maybe TRBD1 (5 bases). V lost 3 bases and J lost 5, with 10 bases in between. The CDR3 consists of 13 residues. CDR3 sequence: CASSLGQQTEAFF. DNA for the CDR3: TGTGCCAGCAGTTTGGGGCAGCAGACTGAAGCTTTCTTT.